The source of this T cell receptor beta chain is a study of sequential checkpoint blockade in melanoma (dated 2019 in TCRdb). Describing the broader study: Patients were randomized 1:1 to first-line nivolumab followed by ipilimumab (arm A) or ipilimumab followed by nivolumab (arm B). Both trial sequences were followed by maintenance nivolumab. TCRbeta immunosequencing was performed on DNA from 91 pretreatment melanoma tumor samples. Matched tumor biopsies were taken from 20 or so patients before treatment and at week 13, after single-agent nivolumab (arm A) or ipilimumab (arm B). Around three quarters of the matched pre- and post-treatment tumor biopsy pairs came from the same lesion. What the authors observed across the whole study: Within-arm analyses of tumor T-cell fraction were constrained by small sample sizes and reduced statistical power. In the nivolumab-first arm (arm A), pretreatment tumor TIL clonality was associated with response (P = .04). The model for predicting response that combines TCR metrics with mutation burden needs to be validated in larger, independent patient cohorts. Clinical benefit was about 30 times more likely to be achieved by patients whose tumor T-cell fraction and clonality increased by week 13. PD-L1 staining and CD8+ T-cell counts correlated with tumor T-cell fraction and clonality, whereas mutational load did not.

V lost 1 base and J lost 4 bases; the stretch between them is 10 bases long. From the cysteine through the phenylalanine, the CDR3 covers 14 amino acids. Only the CDR3 region is kept as DNA, spanning 42 bases read in frame from base 1. For CDR1 and CDR2, the germline V gene lists SGHVS and FNYEAQ. The treatment or condition label of this sample denotes: randomized to nivolumab then ipilimumab (arm A) or the reverse (arm B). None of the trial patients had been given prior DNA-damaging chemotherapy. The samples were obtained from melanoma patients enrolled in CheckMate 064, an open-label, randomized phase II trial testing sequential checkpoint blockade. Genomic DNA from formalin-fixed paraffin-embedded (FFPE) tissue samples served as the input for tumor TCR sequencing. The immunoSEQ Assay was used to immunosequence TCRbeta CDR3 regions from genomic DNA. Before high-throughput sequencing, the genomic DNA was amplified using bias-controlled multiplex PCR. As for the original processing: To quantify the absolute abundance of each unique TCRbeta CDR3 region, the sequences were collapsed and filtered. Clonality, defined as 1 minus Pielou's evenness, was calculated using only productive rearrangements. To compute tumor T-cell fraction, TCRbeta template counts were normalized to usable DNA, with usable DNA estimated from several housekeeping genes. A previously published method was used to identify clones whose frequencies were significantly greater in on-treatment samples than in baseline samples. The table was pulled from immuneACCESS by TCRdb, which kept in-frame rearrangements only. Such tables lose some clones; where checked, under half of the loss comes from unresolved V genes, and the rest has no known cause. V, J and clone size are taken as reported in that table, and D and trimming were inferred from the DNA itself. The sample table shows some 10,000 clones, and roughly 23% are seen once. The ten largest clones take up 11% to 15% of the sample.

This clone occurred many times. The antigen it binds to is not known. No base-level quality is on record; no much larger clone is a single base apart. Sequencing was performed on tumor tissue (inferred from file names), taken from a patient given nivolumab and ipilimumab in sequence. This sequence was found in a human donor with melanoma. The chain is encoded by TRBV7-6 joined to TRBJ1-1, with TRBD1 tentatively as D gene (5 bases match). The base sequence is TGTGCCAGCAGCTTAGGACAGACCACCACTGAAGCTTTCTTT. Translated, it reads CASSLGQTTTEAFF.